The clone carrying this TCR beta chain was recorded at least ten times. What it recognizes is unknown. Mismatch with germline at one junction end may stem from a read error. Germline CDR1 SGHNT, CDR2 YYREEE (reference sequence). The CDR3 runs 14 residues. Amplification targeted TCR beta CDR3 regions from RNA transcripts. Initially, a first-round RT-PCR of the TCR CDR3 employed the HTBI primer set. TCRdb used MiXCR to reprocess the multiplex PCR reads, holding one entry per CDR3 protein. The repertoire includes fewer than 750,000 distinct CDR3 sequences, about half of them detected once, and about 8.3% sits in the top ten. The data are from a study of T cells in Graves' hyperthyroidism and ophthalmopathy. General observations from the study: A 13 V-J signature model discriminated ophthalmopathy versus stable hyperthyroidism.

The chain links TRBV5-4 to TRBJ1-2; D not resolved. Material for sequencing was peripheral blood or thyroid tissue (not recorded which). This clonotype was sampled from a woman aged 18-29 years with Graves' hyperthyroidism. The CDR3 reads CVSSRWSDATGYTF. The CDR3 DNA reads TGTGTCAGCAGCAGATGGTCGGACGCGACAGGCTACACCTTC.